This T cell receptor beta chain was sequenced in a study of blood T cell repertoires in COVID-19. Study overall: COVID-19 samples collected from the United States, Italy and Spain covered acute and convalescent phases. Sources were T cells, B-cell-depleted T cells, or PBMCs; the material itself was cDNA or gDNA.

Under the authors' procedure: How many nucleated cells were present was estimated from reference gene primer amplification. Some clones are missing from TCRdb's copy, which holds only in-frame ones; the method was immunoSEQ multiplex PCR. V and J calls and clone size are those listed in that table; D and trimming were worked out from the DNA. Of some 200,000 clones listed, roughly 86% were seen once; the top ten hold around 3.5%. Trimming took 1 base from V and 8 from J; bases not matched to a gene: 8. Germline V gives CDR1 SGHTA, CDR2 FQGTGA. This CDR3 region has 16 residues. The chain combines TRBV7-3 with TRBJ2-2; 9 nucleotides agree with TRBD2. Sequencing was carried out using peripheral blood. The sequence derives from a man between 65 and 85 years old with acute or convalescent COVID-19. This CDR3 is CASSLNPAGGAGELFF. CDR3 sequence (DNA): TGTGCCAGCAGCTTAAATCCAGCGGGAGGTGCAGGGGAGCTGTTTTTT.